The 10 T cell receptor beta chains below come from one sample, sequenced in a study of blood T cell repertoires in COVID-19. The repertoire was sequenced with immunoSEQ multiplex PCR; TCRdb's copy has only in-frame clones and lacks some. The table includes fewer than 85,000 clones, 88% detected once. The sample consisted of peripheral blood. The source is a human donor in a cohort sampled during active COVID-19.

This chain links TRBV19 with TRBJ2-7, with TRBD1 identical over 8 bases. The CDR3 is 15 residues long. V lost 1 base and J lost 2; bases outside the gene matches: 4. Looked up from germline, CDR1 is LNHDA and CDR2 is SQIVND (reference sequence). The CDR3 coding sequence is TGTGCCAGTAGTATAGGGACGACAGGGGCCTACGAGCAGTACTTC. This gives the protein CASSIGTTGAYEQYF.

A single count supports this clone. The chain couples TRBV7-9 to TRBJ1-2; D call uncertain. Trimming shortened V by 5 bases and J by 2 bases, and 3 bases separated the two germline ends. The CDR3 consists of 11 residues. Germline CDR1 and CDR2: SEHNR and FQNEAQ (reference sequence). The CDR3 region has the DNA TGTGCCAGCAGCCAGAACTATGGCTACACCTTC. Translated: CASSQNYGYTF.

This chain uses TRBV19 with TRBJ2-2; TRBD2 matches 8 bases. This CDR3 comprises 17 residues. Germline V gene sequence: CDR1 LNHDA, CDR2 SQIVND (reference sequence). V lost 5 bases, J lost 2 bases, and 10 bases stayed unmatched. The CDR3 region is CASSPAGLVGNTGELFF. CDR3 in DNA: TGTGCCAGTAGTCCGGCGGGACTAGTGGGTAACACCGGGGAGCTGTTTTTT.

This chain joins TRBV19 and TRBJ1-4, with D perhaps matching TRBD1 (6 bases). This CDR3 has 14 amino acids. Between the trimmed V and J ends, which lost 8 bases and 8 bases, there was a span of 18 bases. Looked up from germline, CDR1 is LNHDA and CDR2 is SQIVND (reference sequence). The CDR3 here is CASDGRGRGEKLFF. CDR3 nucleotide sequence: TGTGCCAGTGATGGCAGGGGTCGGGGAGAAAAACTGTTTTTT.

This clone was seen once. This chain links TRBV5-1 with TRBJ2-1; 8 bases match TRBD2. The CDR3 spans 15 residues. Germline V gene lookup returns CDR1 SGHRS and CDR2 YFSETQ. Trimming cost V 6 bases and J 0 bases; bases outside gene matches: 5. The CDR3 here is CASTPGLASYNEQFF. In nucleotides, the CDR3 is TGCGCCAGCACCCCTGGACTAGCCTCCTACAATGAGCAGTTCTTC.

The chain carries TRBV2 and TRBJ1-2, with 7 nucleotides matching TRBD1. CDR3 size: 13 residues. V gave up 6 bases and J gave up 1 base; unmatched junction bases: 2. CDR1 SNHLY and CDR2 FYNNEI come from the germline V gene. The CDR3 protein is CASRAGGNYGYTF. CDR3 DNA sequence: TGTGCCAGCAGGGCAGGGGGTAACTATGGCTACACCTTC.

The chain couples TRBV4-2 to TRBJ2-5; maybe TRBD2 (6 bases). V was shortened by 5 bases and J by 0 bases, with 10 bases between the two germline ends. The CDR3 contains 14 residues. Germline V CDR1 and CDR2: LGHNA, YNFKEQ. The DNA for the CDR3 is TGTGCCAGCAGCGACGCGGGGTACCAAGAGACCCAGTACTTC. Residues: CASSDAGYQETQYF.

The chain recombines TRBV10-2 with TRBJ1-1; 11 nucleotides match TRBD1. The germline V gene has CDR1 WSHSY and CDR2 SAAADI. Trimming removed 7 bases from V and 4 bases from J; junction bases left unmatched: 8. The CDR3 is made up of 15 amino acids. CDR3 protein: CASKKRDRGSTEAFF. CDR3 bases: TGCGCCAGCAAAAAGAGGGACAGGGGGAGCACTGAAGCTTTCTTT.

V is TRBV11-2 and J is TRBJ2-1; 8 bases align to TRBD2. CDR1 and CDR2 (germline): SGHAT, FQNNGV. Trimming cost V 1 base and J 3 bases; bases outside gene matches: 11. The CDR3 runs 18 residues. The CDR3 region is CASSLALGGSGDYNEQFF. The CDR3 nucleotides are TGTGCCAGCAGCTTAGCCCTCGGGGGTAGCGGGGACTACAATGAGCAGTTCTTC.

This chain uses TRBV6-5 with TRBJ1-6; possibly TRBD1 for D (5 bases). V was pared by 6 bases and J by 6 bases, with 15 bases between. Per the germline V gene, CDR1 is MNHEY and CDR2 is SVGAGI. The CDR3 spans 15 residues. CDR3 nucleotides: TGTGCCAGCAGCCGGGGGACCGTTGGTAATTCACCCCTCCACTTT. It codes for CASSRGTVGNSPLHF.